This T cell receptor (beta chain) was found in a study of blood T cell repertoires in COVID-19 (dated by TCRdb to the early 2020s). For the study in its entirety: Samples covering the acute and convalescent phases of COVID-19 were provided by collaborators in the United States, Italy and Spain. The repertoires were released in a freely available public database meant as a resource for research on the immune response to SARS-CoV-2. Samples were obtained from the ongoing ImmuneRACE study (first 160 participants) and from 1,254 subjects provided by 6 global collaborators. The dataset comprised deeply sampled blood TCRbeta repertoires from subjects exposed to, actively infected with, or recovered from COVID-19. The prospective study material was composed of cDNA or gDNA derived from T cells, B-cell-depleted T cells, or PBMCs. HLA class I and class II types, where available, came from metadata supplied by the sample provider rather than from assay-based typing. The sample metadata nearly always contained a de-identified subject ID, COVID-19 status, age in years and sex.

Overall results and qualifications from the work: The quantity of clinical and demographic metadata differed by source and by participant and was supplied without curation.

As concerns this clone: Its antigen target is currently unknown. Within one base of it there is no much larger clone, and no base qualities were kept.

Relative to germline, V is missing 0 bases and J is missing 4 bases, with 7 bases of the junction outside any gene match. Looking up the germline V gene (reference sequence) yields CDR1 LGHDT and CDR2 YNNKEL. The CDR3 numbers 17 residues from cysteine through phenylalanine. Only the CDR3 part of the read is kept: 51 bases, read in frame from the first base. TCRbeta CDR3 regions were amplified from genomic DNA using the immunoSEQ Assay, a bias-controlled multiplex PCR. The authors' pipeline ran thus. Nucleated cell counts per sample were estimated from amplification of reference gene primers within the assay. To quantify the absolute abundance of each unique TCRbeta CDR3 rearrangement, sequence reads were collapsed and filtered. For each sample, productive Simpson clonality was calculated as the square root of Simpson's diversity index over productive rearrangements. Sourced from immuneACCESS, this table was stored by TCRdb with only in-frame sequences that have V and J called. A share of the clones is absent; for the studies checked, an unresolved V gene accounts for under half, and the remainder has no known explanation. V, J and clone size derive from that table, while D and trimming were established from the DNA sequence. Recorded for this sample are approximately 440,000 clones; roughly 88% of them occurred a single time. The ten largest clones add up to approximately 12% of the sample.

In Seattle, one collaborating source enrolled patients while the infection was active and tracked those patients longitudinally over the course of disease. Each collaborating institution followed its own protocols to collect whole blood in K2EDTA tubes. For TCRbeta analysis, collaborator samples were shipped as frozen whole blood, as isolated PBMCs, or as DNA extracted from either sample type. The specimen was peripheral blood. This TCR was recovered from a woman in her forties or fifties with COVID-19, enrolled during active disease. The rearrangement combines TRBV3-1 (or the pseudogene TRBV3-2) with TRBJ1-4, with 8 central nucleotides matching TRBD1. At the DNA level, the sequence is TGTGCCAGCAGCCAAGACACCGGAGGACAGGGTAATGAAAAACTGTTTTTT. This sequence encodes CASSQDTGGQGNEKLFF.